The source of this TCR beta chain is a study of OX40 agonist ivuxolimab in advanced cancers. Study-level findings and limits: Expanded peripheral T-cell antigen specificity went undetermined. Normalized T-cell clonal expansion was also low in a subset of nonresponders. At 0.1 to 3.0 mg/kg and by week 6, clonal expansion occurred in CD4+ and CD8+ blood T cells.

Germline CDR1 reads MNHEY; CDR2 reads SVGAGI. V was clipped by 0 bases and J by 2 bases, with 8 bases between them. The CDR3 is made up of 15 amino acids. Profiling relied on immunoSEQ multiplex PCR, and the TCRdb table lists in-frame clones only, not all of them. The sample holds tens of thousands of clones, around four fifths seen once. In regard to this clone: As yet, its antigen is unknown.

The material was CD4+ or CD8+ T cells sorted from blood, obtained in a trial of the OX40 agonist ivuxolimab. The TCR was taken from an adult with an advanced solid tumor such as melanoma, head and neck, liver or kidney cancer. The chain employs TRBV6-5 and TRBJ1-5; possible D gene TRBD1, 5 bases. The CDR3 region is CASSYSGRGNQPQHF. The CDR3 DNA is TGTGCCAGCAGTTACTCGGGCAGGGGCAATCAGCCCCAGCATTTT.